This is a list of T cell receptor beta chains from one sample in a study of OX40 agonist ivuxolimab in advanced cancers. The repertoire was sequenced with immunoSEQ multiplex PCR; TCRdb's copy has only in-frame clones and lacks some. The data show tens of thousands of clones, 87% seen once. The sequencing here drew on CD4+ or CD8+ T cells sorted from blood, taken in a trial of the OX40 agonist ivuxolimab. The receptors originated from an adult with an advanced solid tumor such as melanoma, head and neck, liver or kidney cancer. Each CDR3 is given with its conserved first and last residue. D genes are given only for firm matches. Not every row has a clone size; where given, it reads once, few, many or a size class.

TRBV7-2	TRBD2	TRBJ2-7	NA	CASRPQAGRGDEQYF	TGTGCCAGCAGACCTCAAGCGGGGCGGGGAGACGAGCAGTACTTC
TRBV18	TRBD1	TRBJ2-4	NA	CASSPLPQGVDQYF	TGTGCCAGCTCACCACTCCCCCAGGGGGTCGATCAGTACTTC
TRBV10-3	TRBD2	TRBJ2-3	NA	CAISLAGGSTDTQYF	TGTGCCATCAGTCTAGCGGGGGGCAGCACAGATACGCAGTATTTT
TRBV27	NA	TRBJ1-2	NA	CASSLSGRGPYGYTF	TGTGCCAGCAGTTTATCGGGGAGAGGGCCCTATGGCTACACCTTC
TRBV7-2	TRBD2	TRBJ2-1	NA	CASSTTSGTSGGNEQFF	TGTGCCAGCAGCACCACCTCCGGGACTAGCGGGGGCAATGAGCAGTTCTTC
TRBV6-6	NA	TRBJ1-2	NA	CASARSNYGYTF	TGTGCCAGCGCGAGGTCTAACTATGGCTACACCTTC
TRBV6-4	NA	TRBJ2-7	NA	CASSDSMGEQYF	TGTGCCAGCAGTGACTCGATGGGGGAGCAGTACTTC
TRBV10-3	NA	TRBJ2-1	NA	CAISEKEVSHEQFF	TGTGCCATCAGTGAGAAGGAGGTATCGCATGAGCAGTTCTTC
TRBV6-1	TRBD2	TRBJ2-7	NA	CASSVGGGPFEQYF	TGTGCCAGCAGTGTCGGGGGGGGGCCTTTTGAGCAGTACTTC
TRBV23-1	NA	TRBJ2-7	NA	CASSMTGRYEQYF	TGCGCCAGCAGTATGACAGGGAGGTACGAGCAGTACTTC
TRBV9	NA	TRBJ2-3	NA	CASARSPDRDTQYF	TGTGCCAGCGCCCGTTCTCCGGATCGGGATACGCAGTATTTT
TRBV5-6	NA	TRBJ1-5	NA	CASSSRGGGQPQHF	TGTGCCAGCAGCTCTAGAGGGGGAGGACAGCCCCAGCATTTT
TRBV19	NA	TRBJ1-1	NA	CASSISENTEAFF	TGTGCCAGTAGTATAAGTGAGAACACTGAAGCTTTCTTT
TRBV6-1	NA	TRBJ2-7	NA	CASSDRGRSYEQYF	TGTGCCAGCAGTGACCGGGGAAGATCCTACGAGCAGTACTTC
TRBV7-2	NA	TRBJ1-2	NA	CASSSPVSGGNYGYTF	TGTGCCAGCAGCTCACCTGTCTCTGGGGGGAACTATGGCTACACCTTC
TRBV5-1	TRBD1	TRBJ2-3	NA	CASSPRTDRFLGTDTQYF	TGCGCCAGCAGCCCACGAACGGACAGGTTTTTAGGCACAGATACGCAGTATTTT
TRBV29-1	NA	TRBJ1-2	NA	CSVEDLFGSNYGYTF	TGCAGCGTTGAAGATCTTTTCGGATCTAACTATGGCTACACCTTC
TRBV5-4	TRBD2	TRBJ2-3	NA	CATRGGSTDTQYF	TGTGCCACCCGCGGGGGGAGCACAGATACGCAGTATTTT
TRBV5-1	TRBD1	TRBJ2-7	NA	CASSATGDTYEQYF	TGCGCCAGCAGCGCTACAGGGGATACCTACGAGCAGTACTTC
TRBV6-6	NA	TRBJ2-1	NA	CASSPQKRAGYNEQFF	TGTGCCAGCAGTCCCCAGAAGAGGGCGGGGTACAATGAGCAGTTCTTC
TRBV14	NA	TRBJ1-2	NA	CASSQEPGGGYTF	TGTGCCAGCAGCCAAGAACCAGGCGGCGGCTACACCTTC
TRBV5-5	NA	TRBJ1-1	NA	CASSLVSGGEAFF	TGTGCCAGCAGCTTGGTATCGGGGGGCGAAGCTTTCTTT
TRBV21-1	NA	TRBJ2-7	NA	CARDLLGQYF	TGTGCCAGGGACCTCCTCGGACAGTACTTC
TRBV4-1	TRBD1	TRBJ1-2	NA	CASSQATGANYGYTF	TGCGCCAGCAGCCAAGCGACAGGGGCTAACTATGGCTACACCTTC
TRBV14	NA	TRBJ1-4	NA	CASSQEGATNEKLFF	TGTGCCAGCAGCCAAGAGGGGGCAACTAATGAAAAACTGTTTTTT
TRBV19	NA	TRBJ1-2	NA	CASRIVGGVYGYTF	TGTGCCAGTAGGATCGTGGGCGGGGTCTATGGCTACACCTTC
TRBV5-6	NA	TRBJ2-2	NA	CASSHDSVETGELFF	TGTGCCAGCAGCCACGACTCCGTTGAGACCGGGGAGCTGTTTTTT
TRBV7-9	NA	TRBJ1-3	once	CASSSQGELSGNTIYF	TGTGCCAGCAGCTCCCAAGGGGAACTCTCTGGAAACACCATATATTTT
TRBV2	NA	TRBJ2-3	NA	CASSEASWGKKADTQYF	TGTGCCAGCAGTGAAGCCTCGTGGGGGAAGAAGGCAGATACGCAGTATTTT
TRBV4-2	NA	TRBJ1-2	NA	CASSQDNGLANYGYTF	TGTGCCAGCAGCCAAGATAACGGTTTAGCTAACTATGGCTACACCTTC
TRBV5-4	NA	TRBJ1-2	NA	CASSLEGSSNYGYTF	TGTGCCAGCAGCTTGGAAGGGTCCTCTAACTATGGCTACACCTTC
TRBV28	NA	TRBJ1-2	NA	CASSSQTGYGYTF	TGTGCCAGCAGTTCTCAGACGGGCTATGGCTACACCTTC
TRBV6-5	TRBD2	TRBJ2-1	few	CASSSAGGDYNEQFF	TGTGCCAGCAGCTCCGCGGGGGGTGACTACAATGAGCAGTTCTTC
TRBV11-2	TRBD1	TRBJ1-2	once	CASSPGTGMGGYTF	TGTGCCAGCAGCCCCGGGACAGGGATGGGCGGCTACACCTTC
TRBV15	NA	TRBJ2-3	NA	CATSRDGGPSTDTQYF	TGTGCCACCAGCAGAGATGGGGGGCCCAGCACAGATACGCAGTATTTT
TRBV5-1	TRBD1	TRBJ2-7	NA	CASSPRSGQPRSYEQYF	TGCGCCAGCAGCCCGCGGTCGGGACAGCCAAGATCCTACGAGCAGTACTTC
TRBV7-4	NA	TRBJ2-7	NA	CASSLEGLPNEQYF	TGTGCCAGCAGCTTAGAGGGGCTTCCTAACGAGCAGTACTTC
TRBV7-6	NA	TRBJ2-7	NA	CASSLTAAGRTYEQYF	TGTGCCAGCAGCTTAACTGCGGCGGGGCGAACCTACGAGCAGTACTTC
TRBV6-5	TRBD1	TRBJ1-5	NA	CASSTGGQGNQPQHF	TGTGCCAGCAGCACGGGGGGACAGGGGAATCAGCCCCAGCATTTT
TRBV19	TRBD1	TRBJ2-7	NA	CASSGQGRDEQYF	TGTGCCAGTAGTGGACAGGGGCGAGACGAGCAGTACTTC
TRBV5-4	NA	TRBJ1-1	NA	CASSLNPVSEAFF	TGTGCCAGCAGCTTGAATCCAGTCTCTGAAGCTTTCTTT
TRBV10-3	TRBD1	TRBJ2-7	NA	CAIKGTGAYEQYF	TGTGCCATCAAGGGGACAGGGGCTTACGAGCAGTACTTC
TRBV30	NA	TRBJ1-6	NA	CAWSRAGPRNSPLHF	TGTGCCTGGAGTAGGGCGGGCCCTCGAAATTCACCCCTCCACTTT
TRBV5-4	NA	TRBJ1-1	once	CASSLGGEEAFF	TGTGCCAGCAGTCTGGGGGGGGAGGAAGCTTTCTTT
TRBV6-5	NA	TRBJ2-5	NA	CASSSAGLGETQYF	TGTGCCAGCAGTTCAGCAGGGCTCGGGGAGACCCAGTACTTC
TRBV19	TRBD1	TRBJ2-7	NA	CASKKPGQGADEQYF	TGTGCCAGTAAAAAACCGGGACAGGGGGCGGACGAGCAGTACTTC
TRBV30	NA	TRBJ1-2	NA	CAWSTPWGGSDGYTF	TGTGCCTGGAGCACCCCGTGGGGAGGGTCAGATGGCTACACCTTC
TRBV6-5	NA	TRBJ1-5	NA	CASRVGNQPQHF	TGTGCCAGCAGGGTTGGCAATCAGCCCCAGCATTTT
TRBV4-1	NA	TRBJ1-4	NA	CASSQDVETGPEKLFF	TGCGCCAGCAGCCAAGATGTAGAGACAGGCCCAGAAAAACTGTTTTTT
TRBV5-4	TRBD1	TRBJ1-2	NA	CATVGQGKGSYGYTF	TGTGCCACCGTCGGACAGGGAAAAGGGAGCTATGGCTACACCTTC
TRBV19	NA	TRBJ1-5	few	CASNGVNQPQHF	TGTGCCAGTAATGGCGTAAATCAGCCCCAGCATTTT
TRBV5-6	NA	TRBJ1-2	once	CASSLGGTFYGYTF	TGTGCCAGCAGCTTGGGGGGGACCTTCTATGGCTACACCTTC
TRBV6-1	TRBD1	TRBJ1-6	NA	CASSTGTGGNSPLHF	TGTGCCAGCAGCACCGGGACAGGAGGCAATTCACCCCTCCACTTT
TRBV4-2	TRBD1	TRBJ1-4	NA	CASSIRTGGEKLFF	TGTGCCAGCAGCATACGGACAGGGGGGGAAAAACTGTTTTTT
TRBV14	NA	TRBJ1-2	few	CASSQDARSYGYTF	TGTGCCAGCAGCCAAGATGCACGTTCCTATGGCTACACCTTC
TRBV2	TRBD1	TRBJ1-4	NA	CASSPGQNNEKLFF	TGTGCCAGCAGCCCGGGACAGAATAATGAAAAACTGTTTTTT